One sample yielded the 5 T cell receptor beta chains listed below, sequenced in a study of blood T cell repertoires in COVID-19. Libraries were prepared by immunoSEQ multiplex PCR; TCRdb keeps only in-frame clonotypes and omits some of them. The sample records roughly 290,000 clones, around nine tenths being singletons. The material sequenced was peripheral blood. These receptors all come from an older woman with acute or convalescent COVID-19.

The chain uses TRBV11-2 and TRBJ1-4; D perhaps matches TRBD1 (6 bases). Germline loops: CDR1 SGHAT, CDR2 FQNNGV. The CDR3 has 14 amino acids. Trimming removed 2 bases from V and 5 bases from J, with 9 bases in between. The CDR3 here is CASSLNRGNEKLFF. The CDR3 DNA follows: TGTGCCAGCAGCTTAAATAGGGGGAATGAAAAACTGTTTTTT.

J is TRBJ1-1 and V is TRBV6-5; a weak D match, TRBD1 (6 bases). Trimming removed 6 bases from V and 8 bases from J, with 19 bases in between. CDR3 length equals 14 residues. The germline CDR1 and CDR2 sequences are MNHEY and SVGAGI. This chain's CDR3 is CASSQSGHQREAFF. The CDR3 DNA reads TGTGCCAGCAGCCAATCGGGACATCAGAGAGAAGCTTTCTTT.

The chain combines TRBV5-1 with TRBJ1-5; perhaps TRBD1 as D (5 bases). This CDR3 comprises 17 residues. The germline CDR1 and CDR2 sequences are SGHRS and YFSETQ. The V gene lost 0 bases and the J gene lost 4 bases, with 17 bases spanning the gap. The CDR3: CASSLVAGSFSNQPQHF. The CDR3 DNA reads TGCGCCAGCAGCTTGGTGGCAGGGTCCTTCTCTAATCAGCCCCAGCATTTT.

The rearrangement uses TRBV5-1 and TRBJ2-3; 7 bases match TRBD1. The J segment lost 0 bases and the V segment lost 0 bases, leaving 4 bases of the junction unmatched. Germline CDR1 and CDR2: SGHRS and YFSETQ. The CDR3 runs to 16 residues. CDR3 residues: CASSLGGQRSTDTQYF. CDR3 coding DNA: TGCGCCAGCAGCTTGGGGGGACAGCGAAGCACAGATACGCAGTATTTT.

The rearrangement links TRBV27 to TRBJ2-1; TRBD2 aligns across 13 bases. The CDR3 spans 15 residues. Per the germline V gene, CDR1 is MNHEY and CDR2 is SMNVEV (reference sequence). Losses at the gene ends were 5 bases for V and 7 bases for J; bases not matched to a gene: 5. The CDR3 loop reads CASSPWTSGSNEQFF. The DNA of the CDR3 is TGTGCCAGCAGTCCCTGGACTAGCGGGAGTAATGAGCAGTTCTTC.